This is a list of T cell receptor beta chains from one sample in a study of blood T cell repertoires in COVID-19. The method was immunoSEQ multiplex PCR; TCRdb's version includes in-frame clones alone and lacks a portion of them. Among tens of thousands of clones listed, approximately 82% were seen once. Sequencing input: peripheral blood. These receptors all come from a man in his fifties or sixties with active or convalescent COVID-19. CDR3s include the opening cysteine and the closing phenylalanine or tryptophan. A D gene is named only where the DNA matches it firmly. Clone size is not always given. Where it is, it says once, few, many or a class for expanded clones.

size	V	D	J	CDR3	DNA
once	TRBV30	TRBD1	TRBJ1-5	CAWSGQGPESQHF	TGTGCCTGGAGTGGACAGGGCCCCGAATCCCAGCATTTT
once	TRBV7-6	TRBD1	TRBJ1-2	CASSPGQGYGYTF	TGTGCCAGCAGCCCGGGACAGGGCTATGGCTACACCTTC
-	TRBV9	-	TRBJ1-4	CASSVGIGAGEKLFF	TGTGCCAGCAGCGTAGGAATCGGCGCGGGCGAAAAACTGTTTTTT
-	TRBV10-3	TRBD1	TRBJ2-4	CAISGGQEQTRNIQYF	TGTGCCATCAGTGGCGGACAGGAACAAACTAGGAACATTCAGTACTTC
-	TRBV6-1	-	TRBJ1-1	CASSEYGGNTEAFF	TGTGCCAGCAGTGAATACGGGGGGAACACTGAAGCTTTCTTT
-	TRBV11-3	TRBD1	TRBJ1-1	CASSLGQGVAFF	TGTGCCAGCAGCTTAGGCCAGGGGGTGGCTTTCTTT
-	TRBV5-3	-	TRBJ2-1	CARSFDRGYEQFF	TGTGCCAGAAGCTTTGATAGGGGCTATGAGCAGTTCTTC
-	TRBV9	TRBD1	TRBJ1-2	CASSPGTGFGYTF	TGTGCCAGCAGCCCTGGGACAGGGTTTGGCTACACCTTC
-	TRBV24-1	TRBD2	TRBJ2-7	CATSDSGLGPGEQYF	TGTGCCACCAGTGATTCCGGACTAGGCCCCGGCGAGCAGTACTTC
-	TRBV7-2	-	TRBJ1-5	CASSFKPNQPQHF	TGTGCCAGCAGCTTTAAGCCCAATCAGCCCCAGCATTTT
-	TRBV5-1	TRBD1	TRBJ2-5	CASSSRDRESGETQYF	TGCGCCAGCAGCTCCCGGGACAGGGAGAGTGGAGAGACCCAGTACTTC
-	TRBV5-1	TRBD1	TRBJ1-1	CASSLVTGGNTEAFF	TGCGCCAGCAGCTTGGTCACAGGGGGTAACACTGAAGCTTTCTTT
-	TRBV6-1	-	TRBJ1-1	CASSEGDRSAEAFF	TGTGCCAGCAGTGAAGGAGACAGGAGTGCTGAAGCTTTCTTT
-	TRBV28	-	TRBJ1-3	CASSLLPTTLSGNTIYF	TGTGCCAGCAGTTTACTCCCTACGACACTCTCTGGAAACACCATATATTTT